A selection of T cell receptor beta chains follows, all from one sample in a study of OX40 agonist ivuxolimab in advanced cancers. Clones were sequenced by immunoSEQ multiplex PCR, and TCRdb holds only the in-frame ones, with some missing. The sample carries tens of thousands of clones, approximately 90% recorded once. The sample here was CD4+ or CD8+ T cells sorted from blood, taken in a trial of the OX40 agonist ivuxolimab. The receptors come from an adult with an advanced solid tumor such as melanoma, head and neck, liver or kidney cancer. Both conserved end residues are part of each CDR3. D genes are given only for firm matches. Only some rows state a clone size, as once, few, many or a class for expanded clones.

j_call,v_call,d_call,clone_size,cdr3_nt,cdr3_aa
TRBJ2-5,TRBV6-4,TRBD2,-,TGTGCCAGCAGTGAGTTGGGACGGGGGGAGGAGACCCAGTACTTC,CASSELGRGEETQYF
TRBJ2-1,TRBV9,TRBD2,-,TGTGCCAGCAGCGTAACAGCGGGGGGACTGCCTACCCCTATTGGTGAGCAGTTCTTC,CASSVTAGGLPTPIGEQFF
TRBJ1-6,TRBV28,-,-,TGTGCCAGCAGGAACAGACAGACCCCCTATAATTCACCCCTCCACTTT,CASRNRQTPYNSPLHF
TRBJ2-5,TRBV7-2,-,once,TGTGCCAGCAGCTTAGAGTGGCAAGAGACCCAGTACTTC,CASSLEWQETQYF
TRBJ1-5,TRBV28,TRBD1,-,TGTGCCAGCAGCTTACAGGGGCAGGGTCAGCCCCAGCATTTT,CASSLQGQGQPQHF
TRBJ2-5,TRBV11-3,-,-,TGTGCCAGCAGCTTAGATTGGGGGCGGGAGACCCAGTACTTC,CASSLDWGRETQYF
TRBJ1-4,TRBV18,TRBD1,-,TGTGCCAGCTCACCTGGGACAGCCTTGCGTGGGGGTAATGAAAAACTGTTTTTT,CASSPGTALRGGNEKLFF
TRBJ2-7,TRBV5-5,-,-,TGTGCCAGCAGCTTGGAAAGGGGACCCTCCTACGAGCAGTACTTC,CASSLERGPSYEQYF
TRBJ2-5,TRBV5-4,-,-,TGTGCCAGCAGCTTGGACCCAATACAAGAGACCCAGTACTTC,CASSLDPIQETQYF
TRBJ1-2,TRBV5-4,TRBD1,-,TGTGCCAGCAGCTTGCTGGTCCGGACAGGGGGAGGCTACACCTTC,CASSLLVRTGGGYTF
TRBJ2-5,TRBV7-9,-,-,TGTGCCAGCAGCTTCGAGGGGGAGACCCAGTACTTC,CASSFEGETQYF
TRBJ1-2,TRBV7-2,TRBD1,once,TGTGCCAGCAGCTTAGGAGAGACAGGGACATATGGCTACACCTTC,CASSLGETGTYGYTF
TRBJ1-2,TRBV7-9,-,-,TGTGCCAGCCTTATGGCAGGGCTCCACTATGGCTACACCTTC,CASLMAGLHYGYTF
TRBJ1-2,TRBV5-4,-,-,TGTGCCAGCAGCTTGGCTCGGGACCGCAGGACTAACTATGGCTACACCTTC,CASSLARDRRTNYGYTF
TRBJ2-1,TRBV7-2,-,-,TGTGCCAGTCCCTCCGATGGAGGGGGCGCCCCCTTTGACAATGAGCAGTTCTTC,CASPSDGGGAPFDNEQFF
TRBJ2-3,TRBV11-3,-,medium-sized,TGTGCCAGCAGCTTAGTGGCCAGTTCAGATACGCAGTATTTT,CASSLVASSDTQYF
TRBJ2-7,TRBV6-5,TRBD2,once,TGTGCCAGCAGCCTGACCCCAGCGGGGCCCTACGAGCAGTACTTC,CASSLTPAGPYEQYF
TRBJ1-1,TRBV6-4,-,-,TGTGCCAGCAGTCGACAGTCGAACACTGAAGCTTTCTTT,CASSRQSNTEAFF
TRBJ2-1,TRBV5-6,TRBD1,-,TGTGCCAGCAGCTTGGATCTGCCAGGGGGCTTCGACAATGAGCAGTTCTTC,CASSLDLPGGFDNEQFF
TRBJ2-2,TRBV5-6,TRBD1,-,TGTGCCAGCAGCCCAGGGACAGGGCGGGCCGGGGAGCTGTTTTTT,CASSPGTGRAGELFF
TRBJ1-6,TRBV29-1,-,-,TGCAGCCTCCGGACGGCCAATTCACCCCTCCACTTT,CSLRTANSPLHF
TRBJ2-3,TRBV11-1,-,-,TGTGCCAGCAGCCGCGGACTTCGCACAGATACGCAGTATTTT,CASSRGLRTDTQYF
TRBJ1-4,TRBV6-1,-,few,TGTGCCAGCACCCTGAGTGGGTTTAAGGGTGAAAAACTGTTTTTT,CASTLSGFKGEKLFF
TRBJ1-4,TRBV7-3,-,-,TGTGCCAGCTCCCGGAGGGGTGCAACTAATGAAAAACTGTTTTTT,CASSRRGATNEKLFF
TRBJ1-2,TRBV27,-,-,TGTGCCAGCAGTTTATCGAACTCAGGGATAATGGGTTTGGGCTACACCTTT,CASSLSNSGIMGLGYTF